Listed below are T cell receptor beta chains from one sample, sequenced in a study of cytomegalovirus exposure and HLA in healthy donors. Measured with immunoSEQ multiplex PCR; TCRdb has only the in-frame clones, and not every one. This listing includes over 100,000 clones. The sequencing input was PBMCs. The receptor source for this set is a man aged 18 to 29 in good health and CMV-seronegative. Each CDR3 is given without its conserved first and last residue. Each record gives: CDR3 length, J gene, V gene, D gene, CDR3 protein. The D gene is left open where the match is weak.

>13|TRBJ2-2|TRBV5-1|.
ASSLATGGAGELF
>12|TRBJ2-5|TRBV2|.
ASNIPPGWETQY
>13|TRBJ1-5|TRBV19|.
ASSSRVVSNQPQH
>13|TRBJ2-1|TRBV5-8|TRBD2
ASSFERTSGSEQF
>13|TRBJ2-3|TRBV9|TRBD1
ASSSGGQGGDTQY
>14|TRBJ2-3|TRBV29-1|.
SVAQSKGGHADTQY
>11|TRBJ2-7|TRBV28|.
ASSPPRLDEQY
>13|TRBJ1-5|TRBV27|TRBD1
ASSFVGQYNQPQH
>16|TRBJ1-6|TRBV10-3|TRBD1
AISDLGQGASLASPLH
>12|TRBJ2-3|TRBV19|TRBD2
ASSISSGGDTQY
>14|TRBJ1-1|TRBV5-1|TRBD1
ASSSGTGGSNTEAF
>13|TRBJ2-7|TRBV27|TRBD1
ASSFRQGAFYEQY
>19|TRBJ1-5|TRBV23-1|TRBD1
ASSQSTLGTGGVRDDQPQH
>13|TRBJ2-5|TRBV19|TRBD1
ASSWGQGTQETQY
>12|TRBJ2-7|TRBV4-3|.
ASSQGARSYEQY
>13|TRBJ2-1|TRBV5-4|TRBD1
ASINTGVSYNEQF
>10|TRBJ2-3|TRBV7-3|.
ASSLPTDTQY
>17|TRBJ2-5|TRBV2|TRBD1
ASSPGQTHPALFQETQY
>14|TRBJ2-1|TRBV9|.
ASSVAVSASGNEQF
>17|TRBJ1-5|TRBV4-1|TRBD1
ASSQDIGSTGAGNQPQH
>13|TRBJ1-6|TRBV14|.
ASSQEGRGYSPLH
>16|TRBJ2-6|TRBV7-8|.
ASSTVPGPGRRANVLT
>11|TRBJ2-5|TRBV6-5|.
ASSRRRGETQY
>11|TRBJ2-7|TRBV10-3|TRBD2
AISDRQRGEQY
>12|TRBJ1-2|TRBV9|.
ASSVEDFNYGYT